This entry features one TCR beta chain sequence. Its specificity is not known. These data belong to a study of cytomegalovirus exposure and HLA in healthy donors. The study, taken as a whole, reports: TCR beta V segments were, for the most part, productive about 87% or about 30% of the time in an earlier analysis. A later analysis, which compared TCR beta chains of equal frequency, found the HLA-associated ones more clonally expanded.

Vbeta (60) and Jbeta (13) primers were used in the PCR. Profiled with immunoSEQ multiplex PCR; TCRdb holds only in-frame clones, not every one. The data contain approximately 60,000 clones, about 84% of them singletons. The CDR3 is 14 residues long. V was cut by 5 bases and J by 2 bases, with 10 bases left in between. Germline V gives CDR1 SEHNR, CDR2 FQNEAQ (reference sequence). This TCR was recovered from a man aged 30 to 39 in good health and CMV-seronegative. The chain is built from TRBV7-9 and TRBJ1-3; TRBD1 might be the D (5 bases). The specimen sequenced was PBMCs. CDR3 sequence: CASSLDRTGNTIYF. DNA for the CDR3: TGTGCCAGCAGCCTAGACAGAACTGGAAACACCATATATTTT.